A selection of T cell receptor beta chains follows, all from one sample in a study of tumor-infiltrating lymphocytes in primary liver carcinoma. TCRdb independently ran MiXCR on the multiplex PCR reads; one entry per CDR3 protein. The table includes about 180,000 distinct CDR3 sequences, 50% to 75% detected once. Input material: peripheral blood. The receptors were sampled from a man aged 35-49 years with primary liver carcinoma and hepatitis B virus infection. The CDR3 runs from the conserved cysteine through the conserved F or W. A D gene is named only where the DNA matches it firmly. Expanded clones are given a class, and other clones once, few, many or no size at all.

>TRBJ2-2|TRBV6-5|TRBD1|once
CASRYTGQGNTGELFF
>TRBJ1-6|TRBV6-5|TRBD1|few
CASSLSRDRVSPLHF
>TRBJ1-4|TRBV6-5|-|few
CASSYAGQFNEKLFF
>TRBJ2-1|TRBV10-3|-|many
CAISEGQNLNEQFF
>TRBJ2-7|TRBV6-1|TRBD1|few
CAIEGARYEQYF
>TRBJ1-2|TRBV10-2|TRBD1|-
CASSAPWTGKDYGYTF
>TRBJ1-2|TRBV10-3|-|once
CAISTSGGQSNYGYTF
>TRBJ2-2|TRBV14|-|-
CASSQDLFRAGELFF
>TRBJ2-5|TRBV7-8|-|-
CASSLEMEETQYF
>TRBJ2-2|TRBV5-1|-|-
CASSSPHYSDAGELFF
>TRBJ2-4|TRBV14|TRBD2|-
CASSVAGTFGNIQYF
>TRBJ2-5|TRBV6-2/TRBV6-3|-|-
CASNDVVQETQYF
>TRBJ2-3|TRBV11-1|TRBD2|once
CASNSGYRVIAGVSGDTQYF
>TRBJ1-1|TRBV5-4|-|-
CASSLDRETPEAFF
>TRBJ1-2|TRBV12-3/TRBV12-4|TRBD1|few
CASTTGQGVYGYTF
>TRBJ1-2|TRBV6-5|TRBD1|-
CASSVQGGKNGYTF
>TRBJ2-7|TRBV11-2|-|once
CASSSRGCRRYEQYF
>TRBJ1-5|TRBV4-1|-|-
CASSQCLRHSNQPQHF